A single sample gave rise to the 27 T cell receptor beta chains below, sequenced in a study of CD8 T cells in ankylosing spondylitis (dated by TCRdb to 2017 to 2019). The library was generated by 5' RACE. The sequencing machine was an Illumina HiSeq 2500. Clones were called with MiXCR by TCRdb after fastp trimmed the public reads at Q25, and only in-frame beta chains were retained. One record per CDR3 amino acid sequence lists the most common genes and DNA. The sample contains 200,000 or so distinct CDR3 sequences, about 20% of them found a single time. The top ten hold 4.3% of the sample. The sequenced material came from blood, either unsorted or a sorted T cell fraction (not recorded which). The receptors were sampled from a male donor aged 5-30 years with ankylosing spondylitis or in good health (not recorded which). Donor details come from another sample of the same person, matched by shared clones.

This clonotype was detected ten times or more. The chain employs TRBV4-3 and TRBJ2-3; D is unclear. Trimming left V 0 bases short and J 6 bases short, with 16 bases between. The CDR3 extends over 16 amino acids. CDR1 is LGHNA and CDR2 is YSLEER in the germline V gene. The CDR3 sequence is CASSQDRLRIADTQYF. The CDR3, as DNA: TGCGCCAGCAGCCAAGATCGTTTGAGGATTGCGGATACGCAGTATTTT.

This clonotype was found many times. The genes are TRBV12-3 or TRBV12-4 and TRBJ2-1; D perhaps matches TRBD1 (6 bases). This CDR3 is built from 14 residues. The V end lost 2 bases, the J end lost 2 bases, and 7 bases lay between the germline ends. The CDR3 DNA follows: TGTGCCAGCAGTTTACAGGGGACCTACAATGAGCAGTTCTTC. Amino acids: CASSLQGTYNEQFF.

The DNA of the CDR3 is TGCAGCGTTGAAAATTCCGGCCCCTCGGGAAACACCATATATTTT. Its translation is CSVENSGPSGNTIYF. This chain connects TRBV29-1 to TRBJ1-3; the D is unclear. The germline V gene has CDR1 SQVTM and CDR2 ANQGSEA. Trimming shortened V by 2 bases and J by 4 bases, and 15 bases separated the two germline ends. The CDR3 loop spans 15 amino acids.

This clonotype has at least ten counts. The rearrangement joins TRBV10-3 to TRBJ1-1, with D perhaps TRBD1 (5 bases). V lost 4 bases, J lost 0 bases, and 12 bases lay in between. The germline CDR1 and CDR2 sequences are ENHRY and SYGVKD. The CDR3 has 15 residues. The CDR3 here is CAISAGGAMNTEAFF. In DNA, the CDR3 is TGTGCCATCAGTGCGGGAGGGGCTATGAACACTGAAGCTTTCTTT.

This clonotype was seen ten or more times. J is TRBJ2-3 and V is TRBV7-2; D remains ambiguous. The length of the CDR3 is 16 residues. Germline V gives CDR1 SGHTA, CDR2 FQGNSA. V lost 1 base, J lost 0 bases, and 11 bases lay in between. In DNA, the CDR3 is TGTGCCAGCAGCTTAGTACTTGCACCTAGCACAGATACGCAGTATTTT. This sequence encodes CASSLVLAPSTDTQYF.

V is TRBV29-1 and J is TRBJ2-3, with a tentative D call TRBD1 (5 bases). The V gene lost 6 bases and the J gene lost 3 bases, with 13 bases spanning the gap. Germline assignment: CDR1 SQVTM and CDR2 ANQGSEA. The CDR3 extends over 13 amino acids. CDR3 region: CSVRQKVTDTQYF. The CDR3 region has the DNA TGCAGCGTCAGACAGAAGGTGACAGATACGCAGTATTTT.

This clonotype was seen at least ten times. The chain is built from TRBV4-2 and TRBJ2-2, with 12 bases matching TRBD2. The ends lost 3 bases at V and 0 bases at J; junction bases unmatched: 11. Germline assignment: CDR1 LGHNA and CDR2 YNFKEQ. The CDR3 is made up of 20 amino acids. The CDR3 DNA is TGTGCCAGCAGCCAGGAACCGGGACTAGCGGGTCACCCGAACACCGGGGAGCTGTTTTTT. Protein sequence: CASSQEPGLAGHPNTGELFF.

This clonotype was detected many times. CDR3 nucleotides: TGCGCCAGCAGCGCGACAGGGTTGGAGACTGAAGCTTTCTTT. The encoded protein is CASSATGLETEAFF. The chain combines TRBV5-1 with TRBJ1-1; 7 bases line up with TRBD1. CDR1 and CDR2 from the germline V gene are SGHRS and YFSETQ. V gave up 4 bases and J gave up 5 bases; unmatched junction bases: 8. CDR3 size: 14 residues.

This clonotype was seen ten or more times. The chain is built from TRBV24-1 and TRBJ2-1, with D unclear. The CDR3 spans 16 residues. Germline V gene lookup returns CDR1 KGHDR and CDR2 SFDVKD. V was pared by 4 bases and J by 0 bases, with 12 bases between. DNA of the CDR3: TGTGCCACCAGTGACCGAACACCTAGCTCCTACAATGAGCAGTTCTTC. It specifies CATSDRTPSSYNEQFF.

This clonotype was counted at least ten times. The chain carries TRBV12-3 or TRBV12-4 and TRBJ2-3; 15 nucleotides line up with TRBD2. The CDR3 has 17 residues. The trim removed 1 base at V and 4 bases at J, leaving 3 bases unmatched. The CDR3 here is CASSLGTSGRVADTQYF. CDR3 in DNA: TGTGCCAGCAGTTTAGGGACTAGCGGGAGGGTGGCAGATACGCAGTATTTT.

The DNA of the CDR3 is TGTGCCAGCTCCCTCGGGACAGGTTCCTACGAGCAGTACGTC. This gives the protein CASSLGTGSYEQYV. The V gene is TRBV18, the J gene TRBJ2-7; TRBD1 matches 8 bases. Germline CDR1 reads KGHSH; CDR2 reads LQKENI. The V gene end was trimmed by 6 bases and the J gene end by 1 base; junction bases not matched to a gene: 5. The CDR3 runs 14 residues.

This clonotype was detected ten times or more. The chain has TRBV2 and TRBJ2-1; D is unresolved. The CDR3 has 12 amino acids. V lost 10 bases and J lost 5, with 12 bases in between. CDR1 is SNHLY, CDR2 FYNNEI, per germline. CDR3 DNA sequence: TGTGCCACCCAGGCGCACAACAATGAGCAGTTCTTC. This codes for CATQAHNNEQFF. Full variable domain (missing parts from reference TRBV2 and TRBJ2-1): EPEVTQTPSHQVTQMGQEVILRCVPISNHLYFYWYRQILGQKVEFLVSFYNNEISEKSEIFDDQFSVERPDGSNFTLKIRSTKLEDSAMYFCATQAHNNEQFFGPGTRLTVL.

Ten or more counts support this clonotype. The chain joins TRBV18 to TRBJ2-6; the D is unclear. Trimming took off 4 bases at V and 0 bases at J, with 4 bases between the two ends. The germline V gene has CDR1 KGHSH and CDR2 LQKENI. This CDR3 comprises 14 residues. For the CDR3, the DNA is TGTGCCAGCTCACTTCCCTCTGGGGCCAACGTCCTGACTTTC. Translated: CASSLPSGANVLTF.

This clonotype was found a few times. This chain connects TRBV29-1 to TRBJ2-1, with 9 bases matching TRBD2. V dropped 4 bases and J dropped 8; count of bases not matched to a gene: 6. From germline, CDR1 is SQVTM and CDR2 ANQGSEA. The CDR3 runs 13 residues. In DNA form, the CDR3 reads TGCAGCGTTGGCGGGAGGGCCTCTTATGAGCAGTTCTTC. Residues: CSVGGRASYEQFF.

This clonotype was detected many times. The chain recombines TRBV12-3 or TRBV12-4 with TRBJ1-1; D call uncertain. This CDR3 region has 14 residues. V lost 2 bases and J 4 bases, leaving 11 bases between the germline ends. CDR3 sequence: CASSLHGKTTEAFF. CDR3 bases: TGTGCCAGCAGTTTACATGGGAAGACCACTGAAGCTTTCTTT.

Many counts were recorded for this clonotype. In DNA form, the CDR3 reads TGTGCCAGCAGCTTAGCGATTAGGGCAGCGAACACCGGGGAGCTGTTTTTT. Protein sequence: CASSLAIRAANTGELFF. The V gene is TRBV7-9, the J gene TRBJ2-2; D is unresolved. The CDR3 loop spans 17 amino acids. Trimming took off 0 bases at V and 0 bases at J, with 11 bases between the two ends. Germline CDR1 is SEHNR and CDR2 is FQNEAQ (reference sequence).

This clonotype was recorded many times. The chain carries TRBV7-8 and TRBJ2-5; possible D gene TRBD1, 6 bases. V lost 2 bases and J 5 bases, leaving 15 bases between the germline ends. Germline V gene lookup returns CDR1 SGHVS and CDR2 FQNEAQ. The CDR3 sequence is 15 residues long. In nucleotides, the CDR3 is TGTGCCAGCAGCTTAATACGGACAGAGGCGGAGACCCAGTACTTC. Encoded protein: CASSLIRTEAETQYF.

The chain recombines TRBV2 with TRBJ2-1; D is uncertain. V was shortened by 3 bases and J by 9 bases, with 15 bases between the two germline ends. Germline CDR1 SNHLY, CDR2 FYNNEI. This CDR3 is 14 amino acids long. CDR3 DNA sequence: TGTGCCAGCAGTGAGGGGATGCAGCGCAGTGAGCAGTTCTTC. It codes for CASSEGMQRSEQFF.

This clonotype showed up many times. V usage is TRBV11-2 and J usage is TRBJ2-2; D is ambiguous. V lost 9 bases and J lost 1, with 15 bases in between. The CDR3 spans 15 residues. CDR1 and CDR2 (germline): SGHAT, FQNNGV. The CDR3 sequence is CASFWKEQNTGELFF. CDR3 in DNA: TGTGCCAGTTTCTGGAAGGAGCAGAACACCGGGGAGCTGTTTTTT. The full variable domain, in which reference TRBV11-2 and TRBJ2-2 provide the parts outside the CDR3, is EAGVAQSPRYKIIEKRQSVAFWCNPISGHATLYWYQQILGQGPKLLIQFQNNGVVDDSQLPKDRFSAERLKGVDSTLKIQPAKLEDSAVYLCASFWKEQNTGELFFGEGSRLTVL.

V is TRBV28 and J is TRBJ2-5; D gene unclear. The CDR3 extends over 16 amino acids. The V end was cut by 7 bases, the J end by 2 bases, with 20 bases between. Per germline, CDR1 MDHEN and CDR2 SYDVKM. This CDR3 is CASTPRLAAGQETQYF. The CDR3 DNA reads TGTGCCAGCACCCCCCGGCTGGCTGCCGGACAAGAGACCCAGTACTTC.

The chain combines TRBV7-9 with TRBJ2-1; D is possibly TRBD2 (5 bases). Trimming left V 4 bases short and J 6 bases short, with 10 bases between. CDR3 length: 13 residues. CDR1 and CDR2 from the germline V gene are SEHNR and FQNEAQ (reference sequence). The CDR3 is CASSSSGPNEQFF. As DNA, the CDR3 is TGTGCCAGCAGCTCAAGCGGACCCAATGAGCAGTTCTTC.

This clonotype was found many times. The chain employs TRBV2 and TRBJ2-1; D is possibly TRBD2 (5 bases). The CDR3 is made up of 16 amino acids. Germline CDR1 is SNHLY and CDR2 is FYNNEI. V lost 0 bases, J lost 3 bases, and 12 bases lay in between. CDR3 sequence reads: CASSEAALEGYNEQFF. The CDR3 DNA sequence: TGTGCCAGCAGTGAAGCGGCGCTAGAGGGCTACAATGAGCAGTTCTTC.

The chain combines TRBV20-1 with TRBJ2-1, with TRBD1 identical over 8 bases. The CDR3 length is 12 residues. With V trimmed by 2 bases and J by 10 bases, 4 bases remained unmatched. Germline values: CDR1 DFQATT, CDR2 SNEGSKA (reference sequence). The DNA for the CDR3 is TGCAGTGCTAGATCAGGGGGCGGCGAGCAGTTCTTC. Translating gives CSARSGGGEQFF.

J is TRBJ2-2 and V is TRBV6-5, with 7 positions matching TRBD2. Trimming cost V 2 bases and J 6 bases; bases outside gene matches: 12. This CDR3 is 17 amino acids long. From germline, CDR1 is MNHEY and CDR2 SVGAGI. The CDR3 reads CASSYTPAGPGAGELFF. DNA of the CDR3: TGTGCCAGCAGTTACACCCCAGCGGGACCTGGGGCCGGGGAGCTGTTTTTT.

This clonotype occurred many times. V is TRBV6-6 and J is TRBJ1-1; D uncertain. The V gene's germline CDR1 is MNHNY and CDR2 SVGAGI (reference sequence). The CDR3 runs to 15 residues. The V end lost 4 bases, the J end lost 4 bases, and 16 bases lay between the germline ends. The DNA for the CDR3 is TGTGCCAGCAGTTTAAACTGGCGGGATGGCACTGAAGCTTTCTTT. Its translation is CASSLNWRDGTEAFF.

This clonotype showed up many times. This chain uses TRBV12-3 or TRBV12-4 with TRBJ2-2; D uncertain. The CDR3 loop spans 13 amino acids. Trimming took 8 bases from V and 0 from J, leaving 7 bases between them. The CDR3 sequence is CASLYSNTGELFF. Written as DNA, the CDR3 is TGTGCCAGCCTCTATTCGAACACCGGGGAGCTGTTTTTT.

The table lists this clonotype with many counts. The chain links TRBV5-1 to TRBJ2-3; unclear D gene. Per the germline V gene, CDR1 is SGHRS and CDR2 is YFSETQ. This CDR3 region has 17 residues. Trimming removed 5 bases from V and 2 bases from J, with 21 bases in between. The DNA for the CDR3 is TGCGCCAGCAGGATATGGAGCCGCCCCGAGACCACAGATACGCAGTATTTT. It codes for CASRIWSRPETTDTQYF. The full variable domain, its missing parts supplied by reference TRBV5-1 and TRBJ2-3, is KAGVTQTPRYLIKTRGQQVTLSCSPISGHRSVSWYQQTPGQGLQFLFEYFSETQRNKGNFPGRFSGRQFSNSRSEMNVSTLELGDSALYLCASRIWSRPETTDTQYFGPGTRLTVL.